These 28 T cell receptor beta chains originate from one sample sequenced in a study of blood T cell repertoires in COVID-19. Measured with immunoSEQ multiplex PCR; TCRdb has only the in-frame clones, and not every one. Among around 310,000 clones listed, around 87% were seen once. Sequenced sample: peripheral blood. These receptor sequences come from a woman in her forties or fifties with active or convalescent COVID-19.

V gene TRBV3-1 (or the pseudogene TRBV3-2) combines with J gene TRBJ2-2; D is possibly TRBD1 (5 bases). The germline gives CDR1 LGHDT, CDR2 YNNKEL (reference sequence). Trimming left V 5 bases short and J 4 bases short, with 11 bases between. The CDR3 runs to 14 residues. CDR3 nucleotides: TGTGCCAGCAGCTCCCAGGGTGGCACCGGGGAGCTGTTTTTT. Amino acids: CASSSQGGTGELFF.

The CDR3 DNA reads TGTGCCAGCAGTGAAACTGCGGGGGTCACAGATACGCAGTATTTT. The encoded protein is CASSETAGVTDTQYF. The J gene is TRBJ2-3, the V gene TRBV6-1, with TRBD2 identical over 7 bases. The CDR3 covers 15 residues. After removal of 2 bases from V and 2 bases from J, the junction contained 4 bases not matched to a gene. Germline V lookup: CDR1 MNHNS, CDR2 SASEGT.

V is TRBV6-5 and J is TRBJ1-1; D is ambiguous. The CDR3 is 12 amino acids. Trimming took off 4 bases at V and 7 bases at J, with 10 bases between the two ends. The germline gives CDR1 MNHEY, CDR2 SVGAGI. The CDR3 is CASSSPGSEAFF. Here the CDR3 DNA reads TGTGCCAGCAGTTCCCCCGGTAGTGAAGCTTTCTTT.

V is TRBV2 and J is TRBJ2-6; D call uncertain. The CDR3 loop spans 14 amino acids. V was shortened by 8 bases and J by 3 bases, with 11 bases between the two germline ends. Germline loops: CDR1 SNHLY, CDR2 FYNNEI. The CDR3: CASSGARGANVLTF. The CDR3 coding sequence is TGTGCCAGCTCAGGCGCCCGTGGGGCCAACGTCCTGACTTTC.

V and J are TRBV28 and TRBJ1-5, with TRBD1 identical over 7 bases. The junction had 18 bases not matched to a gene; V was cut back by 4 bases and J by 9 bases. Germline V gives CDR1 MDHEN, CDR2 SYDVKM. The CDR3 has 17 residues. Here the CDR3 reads CASSSRQGGRVRSPQHF. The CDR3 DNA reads TGTGCCAGCAGTTCCCGACAGGGCGGGCGGGTGCGATCGCCCCAGCATTTT.

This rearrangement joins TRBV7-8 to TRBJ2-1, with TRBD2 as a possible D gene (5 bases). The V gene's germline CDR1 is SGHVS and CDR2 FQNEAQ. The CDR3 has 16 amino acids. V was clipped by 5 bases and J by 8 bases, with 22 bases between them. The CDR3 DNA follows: TGTGCCAGCAGCCACGGGATAGACTCGGCGAGGTATGAGCAGTTCTTC. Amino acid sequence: CASSHGIDSARYEQFF.

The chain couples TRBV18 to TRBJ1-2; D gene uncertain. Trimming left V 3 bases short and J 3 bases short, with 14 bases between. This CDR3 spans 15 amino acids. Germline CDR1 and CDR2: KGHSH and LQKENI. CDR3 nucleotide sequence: TGTGCCAGCTCACCCCAGGCAGTAACCCACTATGGCTACACCTTC. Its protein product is CASSPQAVTHYGYTF.

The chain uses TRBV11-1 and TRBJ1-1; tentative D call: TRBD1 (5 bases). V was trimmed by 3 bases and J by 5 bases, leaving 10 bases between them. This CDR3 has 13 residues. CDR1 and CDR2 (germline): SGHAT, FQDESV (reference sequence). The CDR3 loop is CASSFNRQTEAFF. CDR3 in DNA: TGTGCCAGCAGCTTTAATCGACAGACTGAAGCTTTCTTT.

CDR3 coding DNA: TGTGCCAGCAGCCAAGGGGGACAGTCCACTGAAGCTTTCTTT. Protein: CASSQGGQSTEAFF. The chain links TRBV3-1 (or the pseudogene TRBV3-2) to TRBJ1-1; 7 bases fit TRBD1. CDR1 is LGHDT, CDR2 YNNKEL, per germline (reference sequence). The CDR3 has 14 amino acids. J was trimmed by 4 bases and V by 1 base; bases with no gene match: 3.

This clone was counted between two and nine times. CDR3 sequence (DNA): TGTGCCAGCAGCCAATTGGACAGGCAGAACTATGGCTACACCTTC. This translates into CASSQLDRQNYGYTF. The chain joins TRBV3-1 (or the pseudogene TRBV3-2) to TRBJ1-2; 7 positions match TRBD1. The CDR3 is made up of 15 amino acids. Germline CDR1 is LGHDT and CDR2 is YNNKEL (reference sequence). V was clipped by 2 bases and J by 2 bases; unmatched bases: 5.

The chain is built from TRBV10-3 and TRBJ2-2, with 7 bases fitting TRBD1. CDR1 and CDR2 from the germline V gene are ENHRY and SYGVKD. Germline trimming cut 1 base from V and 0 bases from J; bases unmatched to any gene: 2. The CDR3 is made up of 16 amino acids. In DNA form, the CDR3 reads TGTGCCATCAGTGAGTGGCAGGGGGCGAACACCGGGGAGCTGTTTTTT. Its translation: CAISEWQGANTGELFF.

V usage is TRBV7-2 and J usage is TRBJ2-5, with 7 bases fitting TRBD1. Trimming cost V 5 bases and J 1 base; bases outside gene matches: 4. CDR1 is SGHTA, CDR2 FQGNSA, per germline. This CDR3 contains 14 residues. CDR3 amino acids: CASSPDRAQETQYF. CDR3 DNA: TGTGCCAGCAGCCCAGACAGGGCCCAAGAGACCCAGTACTTC. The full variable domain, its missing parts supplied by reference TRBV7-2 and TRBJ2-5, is GAGVSQSPSNKVTEKGKDVELRCDPISGHTALYWYRQSLGQGLEFLIYFQGNSAPDKSGLPSDRFSAERTGGSVSTLTIQRTQQEDSAVYLCASSPDRAQETQYFGPGTRLLVL.

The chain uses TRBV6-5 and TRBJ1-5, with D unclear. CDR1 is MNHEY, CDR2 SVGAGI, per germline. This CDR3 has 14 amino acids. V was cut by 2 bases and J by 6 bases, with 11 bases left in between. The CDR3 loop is CASSYGGVSQPQHF. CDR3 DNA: TGTGCCAGCAGTTACGGCGGGGTGAGTCAGCCCCAGCATTTT.

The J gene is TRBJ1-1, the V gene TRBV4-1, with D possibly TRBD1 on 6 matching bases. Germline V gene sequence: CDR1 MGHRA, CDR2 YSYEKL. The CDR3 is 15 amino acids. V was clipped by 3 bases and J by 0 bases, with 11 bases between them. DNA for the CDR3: TGCGCCAGCAGCCATAACAGGGCCTTGAACACTGAAGCTTTCTTT. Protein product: CASSHNRALNTEAFF.

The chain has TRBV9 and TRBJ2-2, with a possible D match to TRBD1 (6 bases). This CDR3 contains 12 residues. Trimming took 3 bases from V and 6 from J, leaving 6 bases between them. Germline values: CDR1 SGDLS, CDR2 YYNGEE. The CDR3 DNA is TGTGCCAGCAGCGAGGGGGCCGGGGAGCTGTTTTTT. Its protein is CASSEGAGELFF. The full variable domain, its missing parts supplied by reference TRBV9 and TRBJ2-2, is DSGVTQTPKHLITATGQRVTLRCSPRSGDLSVYWYQQSLDQGLQFLIQYYNGEERAKGNILERFSAQQFPDLHSELNLSSLELGDSALYFCASSEGAGELFFGEGSRLTVL.

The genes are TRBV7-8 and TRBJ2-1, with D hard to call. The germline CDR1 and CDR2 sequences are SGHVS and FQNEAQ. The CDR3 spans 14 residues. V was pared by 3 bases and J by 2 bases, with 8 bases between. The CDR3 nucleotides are TGTGCCAGCAGCTTCGTGGCCACCTACAATGAGCAGTTCTTC. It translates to CASSFVATYNEQFF.

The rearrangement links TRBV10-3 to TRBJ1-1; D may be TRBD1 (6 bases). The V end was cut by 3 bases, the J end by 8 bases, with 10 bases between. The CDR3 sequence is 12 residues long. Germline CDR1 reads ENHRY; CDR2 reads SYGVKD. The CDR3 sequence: CAISDGTGEAFF. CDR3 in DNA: TGTGCCATCAGTGACGGAACAGGGGAAGCTTTCTTT.

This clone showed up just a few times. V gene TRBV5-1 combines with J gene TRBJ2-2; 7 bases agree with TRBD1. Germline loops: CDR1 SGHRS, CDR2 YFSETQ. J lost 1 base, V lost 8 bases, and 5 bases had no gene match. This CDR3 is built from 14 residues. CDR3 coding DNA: TGCGCCAGTGGCCCAGGGGGGAACACCGGGGAGCTGTTTTTT. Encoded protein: CASGPGGNTGELFF. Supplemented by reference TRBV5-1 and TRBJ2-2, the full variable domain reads KAGVTQTPRYLIKTRGQQVTLSCSPISGHRSVSWYQQTPGQGLQFLFEYFSETQRNKGNFPGRFSGRQFSNSRSEMNVSTLELGDSALYLCASGPGGNTGELFFGEGSRLTVL.

The CDR3 reads CSVKELETEAFF. Here the CDR3 DNA reads TGCAGCGTTAAGGAACTAGAAACTGAAGCTTTCTTT. The chain combines TRBV29-1 with TRBJ1-1; D is ambiguous. The V and J ends lost 5 bases and 5 bases respectively, with 12 bases between them. Germline-derived CDR1 and CDR2 are SQVTM and ANQGSEA. This CDR3 spans 12 amino acids.

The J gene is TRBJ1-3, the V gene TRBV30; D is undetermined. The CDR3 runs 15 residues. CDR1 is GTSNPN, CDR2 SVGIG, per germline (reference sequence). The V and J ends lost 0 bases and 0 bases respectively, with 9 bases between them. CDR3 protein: CAWSVSANSGNTIYF. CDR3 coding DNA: TGTGCCTGGAGTGTAAGCGCCAACTCTGGAAACACCATATATTTT.

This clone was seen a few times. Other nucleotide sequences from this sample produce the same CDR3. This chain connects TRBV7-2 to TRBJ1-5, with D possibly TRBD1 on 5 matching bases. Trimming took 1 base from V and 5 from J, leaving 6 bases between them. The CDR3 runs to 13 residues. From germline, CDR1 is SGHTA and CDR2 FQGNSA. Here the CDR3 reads CASSLGRDQPQHF. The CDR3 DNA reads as TGTGCCAGCAGCTTAGGCAGGGATCAGCCCCAGCATTTT.

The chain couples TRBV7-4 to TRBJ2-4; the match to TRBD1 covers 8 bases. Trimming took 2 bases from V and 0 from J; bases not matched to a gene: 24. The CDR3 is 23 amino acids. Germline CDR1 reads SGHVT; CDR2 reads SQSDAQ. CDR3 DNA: TGTGCCAGCAGCTTAACACCTGGGCGTTATAGGACAGGGACCCAACTAGCCAAAAACATTCAGTACTTC. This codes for CASSLTPGRYRTGTQLAKNIQYF.

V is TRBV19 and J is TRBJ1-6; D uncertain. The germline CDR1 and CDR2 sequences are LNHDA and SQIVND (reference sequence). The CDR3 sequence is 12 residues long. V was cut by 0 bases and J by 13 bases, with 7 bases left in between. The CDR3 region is CASSIDARPLHF. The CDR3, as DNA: TGTGCCAGTAGTATAGATGCACGGCCCCTCCACTTT. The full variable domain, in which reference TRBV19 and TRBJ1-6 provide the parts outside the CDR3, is DGGITQSPKYLFRKEGQNVTLSCEQNLNHDAMYWYRQDPGQGLRLIYYSQIVNDFQKGDIAEGYSVSREKKESFPLTVTSAQKNPTAFYLCASSIDARPLHFGNGTRLTVT.

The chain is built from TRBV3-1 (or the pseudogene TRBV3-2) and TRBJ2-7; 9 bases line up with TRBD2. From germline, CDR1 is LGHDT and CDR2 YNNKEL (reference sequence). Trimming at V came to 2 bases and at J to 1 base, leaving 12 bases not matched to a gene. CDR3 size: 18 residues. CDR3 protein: CASSQLGGWREGSYEQYF. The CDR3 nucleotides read TGTGCCAGCAGCCAATTAGGGGGCTGGCGGGAGGGGTCCTACGAGCAGTACTTC.

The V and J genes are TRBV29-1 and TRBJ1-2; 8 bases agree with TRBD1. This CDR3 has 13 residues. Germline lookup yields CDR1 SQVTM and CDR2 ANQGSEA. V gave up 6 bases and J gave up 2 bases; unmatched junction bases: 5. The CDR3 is CSVVDRVNYGYTF. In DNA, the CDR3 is TGCAGCGTAGTGGACAGGGTAAACTATGGCTACACCTTC.

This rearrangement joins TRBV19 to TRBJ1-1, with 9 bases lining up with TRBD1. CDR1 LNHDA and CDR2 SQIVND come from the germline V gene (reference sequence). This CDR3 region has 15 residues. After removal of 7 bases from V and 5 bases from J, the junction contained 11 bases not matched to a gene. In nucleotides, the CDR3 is TGTGCCAGTATATTAGAAGGACAGGGGAGGACTGAAGCTTTCTTT. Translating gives CASILEGQGRTEAFF.

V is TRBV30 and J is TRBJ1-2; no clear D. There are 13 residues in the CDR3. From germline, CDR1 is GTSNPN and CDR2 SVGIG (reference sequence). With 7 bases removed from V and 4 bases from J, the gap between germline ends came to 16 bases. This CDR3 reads CAFWIRGFYGYTF. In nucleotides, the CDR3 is TGTGCCTTCTGGATACGCGGTTTCTATGGCTACACCTTC.

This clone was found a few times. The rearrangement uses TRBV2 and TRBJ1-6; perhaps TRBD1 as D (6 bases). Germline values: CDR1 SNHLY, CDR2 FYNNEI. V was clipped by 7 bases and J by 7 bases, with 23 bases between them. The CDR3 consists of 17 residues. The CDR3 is CASKLFEGGVQNSPLHF. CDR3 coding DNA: TGTGCCAGCAAGTTATTCGAGGGGGGGGTCCAGAATTCACCCCTCCACTTT.